Here is one T cell receptor (beta chain) with its context. These data originate in a study of blood T cell repertoires in COVID-19. Study overall: The United States, Italy and Spain supplied acute and convalescent COVID-19 samples.

The age range of participants was 18 to 89 years, with residence in about two dozen US areas. Clinical history as reported by participants underpinned cohort assignment. Between the trimmed V and J ends, which lost 4 bases and 8 bases, there was a span of 12 bases. This CDR3 has 13 amino acids. The germline V gene encodes CDR1 SNHLY and CDR2 FYNNEI. Data came from immunoSEQ multiplex PCR; TCRdb stores just in-frame clones and leaves some out. Seen here are 140,000 to 150,000 clones, over 75% observed once, and the top ten hold 0.95% to 1.5%. The chain joins TRBV2 to TRBJ2-1, with D possibly matching TRBD2 (5 bases). This receptor was taken from a woman aged 25 to 39 with acute COVID-19. Source material: PBMCs or T cells enriched from blood (not recorded which). DNA for the CDR3: TGTGCCAGCAGTGGGGAAGGGAGCCATGAGCAGTTCTTC. This gives the protein CASSGEGSHEQFF.